This is a list of T cell receptor beta chains from one sample in a study of blood T cell repertoires in COVID-19. Measured with immunoSEQ multiplex PCR; TCRdb has only the in-frame clones, and not every one. In the table there are over 120,000 clones, approximately 84% of which are singletons. Sequenced material: peripheral blood. Source of these receptors: a woman aged 55-70 years with acute or convalescent COVID-19. Both conserved end residues are part of each CDR3. The order of the fields is J gene, V gene, D gene, CDR3 protein. D genes are given only for firm matches.

>TRBJ2-5|TRBV5-6|TRBD1
CASSLGQGLGETQYF
>TRBJ1-1|TRBV4-1|TRBD1
CASSQDVTGGNTEAFF
>TRBJ2-3|TRBV20-1|-
CSASSAGNTDTQYF
>TRBJ2-7|TRBV28|TRBD2
CASSLGTSGYEQYF
>TRBJ2-5|TRBV6-2/TRBV6-3|TRBD1
CASSYRRQGAETQYF
>TRBJ2-1|TRBV19|TRBD1
CASTDRGRSSYNEQFF
>TRBJ1-2|TRBV4-1|-
CASSQDRAYGYTF
>TRBJ1-5|TRBV21-1|-
CASSKGARASPQHF
>TRBJ2-3|TRBV13|TRBD2
CASSRGTSGGDTQYF
>TRBJ1-6|TRBV5-1|TRBD1
CASSLDREASPLHF
>TRBJ2-7|TRBV5-1|TRBD1
CASSLGPGQTYEQYF
>TRBJ2-7|TRBV7-6|-
CASSLAGGPYYEQYF
>TRBJ2-1|TRBV28|TRBD2
CASSPVVAGGRSSYNEQFF
>TRBJ2-5|TRBV7-9|TRBD1
CASSTGGRTQYF
>TRBJ2-1|TRBV3-1/TRBV3-2|TRBD2
CASSQDLASGYNEQFF
>TRBJ2-3|TRBV4-1|TRBD2
CATKTVAGGPTDTQYF
>TRBJ1-2|TRBV15|-
CATSRASGQITGGYTF
>TRBJ2-1|TRBV19|-
CASSPQWAGSSYNEQFF
>TRBJ1-6|TRBV10-2|TRBD1
CASSEEGTGSSYNSPLHF
>TRBJ2-2|TRBV7-8|-
CASSLAWGANTGELFF
>TRBJ1-5|TRBV2|-
CASNADNQPQHF
>TRBJ2-1|TRBV28|-
CASSLGQFTYNEQFF
>TRBJ2-1|TRBV11-2|-
CASSLEEVWEYNEQFF
>TRBJ2-7|TRBV7-9|TRBD2
CASSPSGASGEYF
>TRBJ2-1|TRBV5-4|-
CASSLGGLLSNEQFF
>TRBJ2-7|TRBV7-8|-
CASSSKGQFNEQYF
>TRBJ2-1|TRBV6-5|TRBD1
CASSPGTGAYNEQFF
>TRBJ2-7|TRBV27|-
CASSFRETYEQYF
>TRBJ2-1|TRBV11-2|TRBD2
CASSLRPTSGSYNEQFF
>TRBJ2-3|TRBV7-9|-
CASSSDRASTDTQYF
>TRBJ2-5|TRBV11-2|-
CASSSSSETQYF
>TRBJ1-2|TRBV27|TRBD1
CASRPQGGSYGYTF
>TRBJ2-2|TRBV10-1|-
CASRQRGNTGELFF
>TRBJ1-2|TRBV7-8|-
CASSLAPGFGYGYTF
>TRBJ2-1|TRBV18|-
CASSPGGRSSYNEQFF
>TRBJ2-3|TRBV5-1|-
CASRPGADTDTQYF
>TRBJ2-1|TRBV19|-
CASSIGLTSYNEQFF
>TRBJ2-3|TRBV5-1|-
CASSIGLGTDTQYF
>TRBJ2-7|TRBV28|TRBD2
CASRPGGIYEQYF
>TRBJ1-6|TRBV5-4|TRBD1
CASSPGTGGPYSPLHF
>TRBJ2-1|TRBV9|TRBD2
CASSLTGTSGREQEQFF
>TRBJ1-1|TRBV28|-
CASSFSGTEAFF
>TRBJ2-7|TRBV6-6|-
CASRATFTYEQYF
>TRBJ2-1|TRBV6-5|-
CASSYGPRGLNEQFF
>TRBJ2-7|TRBV7-9|TRBD2
CASRGNSYEQYF
>TRBJ2-7|TRBV28|TRBD2
CASSPLGGAYEQYF